The clone carrying this T cell receptor (beta chain) was counted ten times or more. Its antigen is unknown. Germline CDR1 SGHTA, CDR2 FQGNSA. V was trimmed by 3 bases and J by 2 bases, leaving 9 bases between them. The CDR3 consists of 14 residues. TCRdb itself ran the reads through MiXCR, one entry per CDR3 protein. The data show approximately 110,000 distinct CDR3 sequences, around 40% seen once. The data originate from a study of T cell repertoires in cytomegalovirus infection. Findings of the study overall: It was HLA-C-restricted CMV-specific TCR beta clonotypes that dominated the response ex vivo.

The sample here was CD8+ T cells from cultured PBMCs, taken from culture after CMV antigen stimulation. The V gene is TRBV7-2, the J gene TRBJ2-3, with unresolved D. The clonotype comes from a human donor in good health (CMV status not recorded). Some clones in this sample may be carry-over from other donors' samples. Written as DNA, the CDR3 is TGTGCCAGCAGCTTGACGACCACCACAGATACGCAGTATTTT. The encoded protein is CASSLTTTTDTQYF.